These T cell receptor beta chains were read from a single sample in a study of T-cell memory formation after mild COVID-19. One entry per CDR3 protein results from TCRdb running MiXCR on the 5' RACE reads. This sample has roughly 610,000 distinct CDR3 sequences, with roughly a sixth found just once. Sequencing was performed on PBMCs or a T cell subset sorted from them (not recorded which). These receptors all come from an adult woman who had mild COVID-19 (a few samples of this study predate the infection). Cell type and time point are not known. CDR3s include the opening cysteine and the closing phenylalanine or tryptophan. The order of the fields is J gene, D gene, clone size, V gene, CDR3 protein, CDR3 DNA. D genes are given only for firm matches. Expanded clones get a size class; other rows say once, few or many, or leave the size out.

J gene: TRBJ2-1; D gene: -; clone size: -; V gene: TRBV3-1; CDR3 protein: CASSLRAANEQFF; CDR3 DNA: TGTGCCAGCAGCCTCCGGGCGGCGAATGAGCAGTTCTTC
J gene: TRBJ2-1; D gene: -; clone size: -; V gene: TRBV24-1; CDR3 protein: CATSDPAKPKTGHNEQFF; CDR3 DNA: TGTGCCACCAGTGATCCTGCCAAACCCAAGACAGGCCACAATGAGCAGTTCTTC
J gene: TRBJ2-3; D gene: TRBD2; clone size: many; V gene: TRBV5-1; CDR3 protein: CASRNRDYFTDTQYF; CDR3 DNA: TGCGCCAGCAGAAACCGGGACTACTTCACAGATACGCAGTATTTT
J gene: TRBJ2-5; D gene: TRBD1; clone size: few; V gene: TRBV27; CDR3 protein: CASSLHRGGETQYF; CDR3 DNA: TGTGCCAGCAGTTTACACAGGGGTGGGGAGACCCAGTACTTC
J gene: TRBJ2-4; D gene: -; clone size: many; V gene: TRBV18; CDR3 protein: CASSRGQSGDIQYF; CDR3 DNA: TGTGCCAGCTCACGCGGACAGTCAGGGGACATTCAGTACTTC
J gene: TRBJ2-7; D gene: -; clone size: many; V gene: TRBV5-1; CDR3 protein: CASSSLDSDEQYF; CDR3 DNA: TGCGCCAGCAGCTCTCTGGACAGCGACGAGCAGTACTTC
J gene: TRBJ2-1; D gene: -; clone size: few; V gene: TRBV20-1; CDR3 protein: CSAREGVSDNEQFF; CDR3 DNA: TGCAGTGCTAGAGAAGGGGTATCCGACAATGAGCAGTTCTTC
J gene: TRBJ1-2; D gene: TRBD1; clone size: few; V gene: TRBV20-1; CDR3 protein: CSARGYRTGRLMDGYTF; CDR3 DNA: TGCAGTGCTAGAGGATATAGGACAGGGCGCTTAATGGATGGCTACACCTTC
J gene: TRBJ2-1; D gene: -; clone size: -; V gene: TRBV7-9; CDR3 protein: CASSYRGGLAENLNEQFF; CDR3 DNA: TGTGCCAGCAGTTACCGTGGGGGGCTAGCGGAGAATTTAAATGAGCAGTTCTTC
J gene: TRBJ1-4; D gene: -; clone size: -; V gene: TRBV5-1; CDR3 protein: CASRSPGEKLFF; CDR3 DNA: TGCGCCAGTAGATCCCCGGGGGAAAAACTGTTTTTT
J gene: TRBJ1-6; D gene: -; clone size: -; V gene: TRBV7-9; CDR3 protein: CASSFPSENSPLHF; CDR3 DNA: TGTGCCAGCAGCTTTCCGAGCGAGAATTCACCCCTCCACTTT
J gene: TRBJ2-7; D gene: TRBD2; clone size: many; V gene: TRBV7-3; CDR3 protein: CASSRGGGFTYEQYF; CDR3 DNA: TGTGCCAGCAGTCGCGGCGGGGGTTTTACCTACGAGCAGTACTTC
J gene: TRBJ1-2; D gene: -; clone size: few; V gene: TRBV20-1; CDR3 protein: CSASPGGGYTF; CDR3 DNA: TGCAGTGCTAGTCCCGGGGGGGGCTACACCTTC
J gene: TRBJ2-2; D gene: TRBD2; clone size: -; V gene: TRBV6-5; CDR3 protein: CASSLWTSGGTGELFF; CDR3 DNA: TGTGCCAGCAGTCTATGGACTAGCGGGGGCACCGGGGAGCTGTTTTTT
J gene: TRBJ2-3; D gene: TRBD1; clone size: -; V gene: TRBV6-1; CDR3 protein: CASRDMVGTGGDTQYF; CDR3 DNA: TGTGCCAGCAGGGACATGGTCGGGACAGGAGGAGATACGCAGTATTTT
J gene: TRBJ1-1; D gene: -; clone size: -; V gene: TRBV3-1; CDR3 protein: CASSQGDGRSRTEAFF; CDR3 DNA: TGTGCCAGCAGCCAAGGGGACGGGAGAAGCAGGACTGAAGCTTTCTTT
J gene: TRBJ2-3; D gene: TRBD1; clone size: -; V gene: TRBV7-9; CDR3 protein: CASSSARQGRGTDTQYF; CDR3 DNA: TGTGCCAGCAGCAGCGCGAGACAGGGACGGGGCACAGATACGCAGTATTTT
J gene: TRBJ2-1; D gene: -; clone size: -; V gene: TRBV20-1; CDR3 protein: CSATGALAKATSYNEQFF; CDR3 DNA: TGCAGTGCTACCGGGGCTTTGGCCAAGGCCACCTCCTACAATGAGCAGTTCTTC
J gene: TRBJ2-2; D gene: -; clone size: -; V gene: TRBV2; CDR3 protein: CASSWQGGTGELFF; CDR3 DNA: TGTGCCAGCAGTTGGCAGGGAGGCACCGGGGAGCTGTTTTTT
J gene: TRBJ2-2; D gene: TRBD2; clone size: few; V gene: TRBV7-8; CDR3 protein: CASSLGLAGITGELFF; CDR3 DNA: TGTGCCAGCAGCTTAGGTCTAGCGGGGATCACCGGGGAGCTGTTTTTT
J gene: TRBJ2-2; D gene: -; clone size: -; V gene: TRBV25-1; CDR3 protein: CASSEYGAGAYGGELFF; CDR3 DNA: TGTGCCAGCAGTGAATATGGGGCAGGGGCGTACGGCGGGGAGCTGTTTTTT
J gene: TRBJ2-1; D gene: -; clone size: few; V gene: TRBV18; CDR3 protein: CASSPPRGYHEQFF; CDR3 DNA: TGTGCCAGCTCACCCCCGCGGGGTTACCATGAGCAGTTCTTC
J gene: TRBJ2-7; D gene: TRBD1; clone size: -; V gene: TRBV6-5; CDR3 protein: CASSYGGTGTYEQYF; CDR3 DNA: TGTGCCAGCAGTTACGGTGGGACAGGGACCTACGAGCAGTACTTC
J gene: TRBJ1-2; D gene: TRBD1; clone size: -; V gene: TRBV12-3/TRBV12-4; CDR3 protein: CASSFEGQAFYGYTF; CDR3 DNA: TGTGCCAGCAGTTTTGAGGGACAGGCTTTCTATGGCTACACCTTC
J gene: TRBJ1-1; D gene: -; clone size: few; V gene: TRBV5-6; CDR3 protein: CASSSGWLSTEAFF; CDR3 DNA: TGTGCCAGCAGCTCTGGGTGGTTATCCACTGAAGCTTTCTTT
J gene: TRBJ2-2; D gene: -; clone size: -; V gene: TRBV2; CDR3 protein: CASSEGPVTGELFF; CDR3 DNA: TGTGCCAGCAGTGAAGGACCCGTCACCGGGGAGCTGTTTTTT
J gene: TRBJ2-1; D gene: -; clone size: -; V gene: TRBV24-1; CDR3 protein: CATSRVAGRDEQFF; CDR3 DNA: TGTGCCACCAGTAGAGTAGCCGGGCGCGATGAGCAGTTCTTC
J gene: TRBJ2-1; D gene: TRBD1; clone size: few; V gene: TRBV12-3/TRBV12-4; CDR3 protein: CASSPLTGGGNEQFF; CDR3 DNA: TGTGCCAGCAGTCCTCTGACAGGGGGCGGGAATGAGCAGTTCTTC
J gene: TRBJ1-1; D gene: -; clone size: -; V gene: TRBV6-1; CDR3 protein: CASRASRTEAFF; CDR3 DNA: TGTGCCAGCAGGGCCTCCAGGACTGAAGCTTTCTTT
J gene: TRBJ2-1; D gene: -; clone size: few; V gene: TRBV12-3/TRBV12-4; CDR3 protein: CASSPGVAGEQFF; CDR3 DNA: TGTGCCAGCAGTCCCGGGGTAGCCGGTGAGCAGTTCTTC
J gene: TRBJ2-3; D gene: -; clone size: few; V gene: TRBV19; CDR3 protein: CASTAGGRTDTQYF; CDR3 DNA: TGTGCCAGTACCGCCGGGGGAAGAACAGATACGCAGTATTTT
J gene: TRBJ2-4; D gene: -; clone size: -; V gene: TRBV11-3; CDR3 protein: CASSSAAILAKNIQYF; CDR3 DNA: TGTGCCAGCAGCTCCGCAGCGATCCTAGCCAAAAACATTCAGTACTTC
J gene: TRBJ1-4; D gene: TRBD1; clone size: few; V gene: TRBV24-1; CDR3 protein: CATSDSGTGREKLFF; CDR3 DNA: TGTGCCACCAGTGATTCCGGGACAGGTAGAGAAAAACTGTTTTTT
J gene: TRBJ2-1; D gene: -; clone size: -; V gene: TRBV20-1; CDR3 protein: CSAIIRPGLFF; CDR3 DNA: TGCAGTGCTATAATAAGGCCCGGTTTGTTCTTC
J gene: TRBJ2-7; D gene: -; clone size: few; V gene: TRBV4-1; CDR3 protein: CASSPVRWGIEQYF; CDR3 DNA: TGCGCCAGCAGCCCAGTACGATGGGGGATCGAGCAGTACTTC
J gene: TRBJ1-2; D gene: -; clone size: few; V gene: TRBV4-1; CDR3 protein: CASSQGTSSNYGYTF; CDR3 DNA: TGCGCCAGCAGCCAAGGGACCTCAAGTAACTATGGCTACACCTTC
J gene: TRBJ1-5; D gene: -; clone size: -; V gene: TRBV6-6; CDR3 protein: CASSSPSGQPQHF; CDR3 DNA: TGTGCCAGCAGTTCACCCTCAGGTCAGCCCCAGCATTTT
J gene: TRBJ1-1; D gene: TRBD1; clone size: many; V gene: TRBV29-1; CDR3 protein: CSVTRGRTEAFF; CDR3 DNA: TGCAGCGTTACCAGGGGGAGGACTGAAGCTTTCTTT
J gene: TRBJ2-5; D gene: -; clone size: -; V gene: TRBV7-3; CDR3 protein: CASSFGALETQYF; CDR3 DNA: TGTGCCAGCAGCTTCGGCGCGTTAGAGACCCAGTACTTC
J gene: TRBJ2-5; D gene: -; clone size: many; V gene: TRBV5-1; CDR3 protein: CASTRQGGGQETQYF; CDR3 DNA: TGCGCCAGCACCCGACAGGGAGGGGGCCAAGAGACCCAGTACTTC
J gene: TRBJ2-1; D gene: -; clone size: few; V gene: TRBV7-9; CDR3 protein: CASSSPRLEWNEQFF; CDR3 DNA: TGTGCCAGCAGCTCCCCGAGGCTAGAGTGGAATGAGCAGTTCTTC
J gene: TRBJ2-2; D gene: TRBD1; clone size: few; V gene: TRBV19; CDR3 protein: CASRWQGATGELFF; CDR3 DNA: TGTGCCAGTAGATGGCAGGGGGCAACCGGGGAGCTGTTTTTT
J gene: TRBJ2-1; D gene: -; clone size: -; V gene: TRBV6-7; CDR3 protein: CASSYRFSYNEQFF; CDR3 DNA: TGTGCCAGCAGTTACCGGTTCTCCTACAATGAGCAGTTCTTC
J gene: TRBJ1-1; D gene: -; clone size: -; V gene: TRBV10-3; CDR3 protein: CAISEAQGWRNTEAFF; CDR3 DNA: TGTGCCATCAGTGAAGCGCAGGGCTGGAGGAACACTGAAGCTTTCTTT
J gene: TRBJ2-5; D gene: TRBD1; clone size: few; V gene: TRBV18; CDR3 protein: CASSPQGQGVGETQYF; CDR3 DNA: TGTGCCAGCTCACCCCAAGGACAGGGGGTAGGAGAGACCCAGTACTTC
J gene: TRBJ2-7; D gene: -; clone size: few; V gene: TRBV24-1; CDR3 protein: CATSDPTGHWGYKENYEQYF; CDR3 DNA: TGTGCCACCAGTGATCCCACGGGCCATTGGGGCTACAAAGAAAACTACGAGCAGTACTTC
J gene: TRBJ2-7; D gene: -; clone size: few; V gene: TRBV6-1; CDR3 protein: CASSVRDFEEQYF; CDR3 DNA: TGTGCCAGCAGTGTCCGGGACTTCGAAGAGCAGTACTTC
J gene: TRBJ2-5; D gene: TRBD2; clone size: few; V gene: TRBV5-1; CDR3 protein: CASRSSGGPQETQYF; CDR3 DNA: TGCGCCAGCAGAAGTAGCGGGGGGCCGCAAGAGACCCAGTACTTC
J gene: TRBJ2-1; D gene: -; clone size: -; V gene: TRBV21-1; CDR3 protein: CASTLGRTSGYNEQFF; CDR3 DNA: TGTGCCAGCACGCTTGGGAGGACTAGCGGATACAATGAGCAGTTCTTC
J gene: TRBJ2-1; D gene: -; clone size: few; V gene: TRBV6-5; CDR3 protein: CASSQDGGASNEQFF; CDR3 DNA: TGTGCCAGCAGCCAGGATGGGGGGGCAAGTAATGAGCAGTTCTTC
J gene: TRBJ1-6; D gene: -; clone size: many; V gene: TRBV12-3/TRBV12-4; CDR3 protein: CASRTTGRNSPLHF; CDR3 DNA: TGTGCCAGCAGGACGACAGGAAGGAATTCACCCCTCCACTTT
J gene: TRBJ2-1; D gene: -; clone size: many; V gene: TRBV5-1; CDR3 protein: CASSLSPLAVQNEQFF; CDR3 DNA: TGCGCCAGCAGCTTGAGTCCTTTAGCGGTCCAGAATGAGCAGTTCTTC